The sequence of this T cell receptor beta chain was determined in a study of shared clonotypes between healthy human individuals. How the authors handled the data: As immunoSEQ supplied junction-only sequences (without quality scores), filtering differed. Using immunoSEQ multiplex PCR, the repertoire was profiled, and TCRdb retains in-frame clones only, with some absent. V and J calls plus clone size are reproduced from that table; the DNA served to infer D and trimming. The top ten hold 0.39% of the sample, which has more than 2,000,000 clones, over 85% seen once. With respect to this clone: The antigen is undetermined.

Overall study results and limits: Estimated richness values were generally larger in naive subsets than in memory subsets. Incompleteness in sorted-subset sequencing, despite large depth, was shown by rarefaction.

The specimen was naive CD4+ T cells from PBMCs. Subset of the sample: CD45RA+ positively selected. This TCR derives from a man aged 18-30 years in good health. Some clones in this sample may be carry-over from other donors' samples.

The CDR3 sequence is CASSLPGQGFQKLFF. In DNA form, the CDR3 reads TGTGCCAGCAGCCTGCCGGGACAGGGCTTCCAAAAACTGTTTTTT. V and J are TRBV5-4 and TRBJ1-4, with 9 bases fitting TRBD1. The trim removed 4 bases at V and 9 bases at J, leaving 10 bases unmatched. The CDR3 sequence is 15 residues long. The germline V gene has CDR1 SGHNT and CDR2 YYREEE (reference sequence).